The rows below give T cell receptor beta chains drawn from one sample of a study of T cells in tuberculosis. Produced via immunoSEQ multiplex PCR; TCRdb's table is partial and in-frame only. The table shows 40,000 to 45,000 clones, with 90% to 95% occurring only once. Sequencing was carried out using PBMCs. The receptor set was obtained from a donor aged 10 to 29 with latent tuberculosis or without tuberculosis infection. Each CDR3 is given with its conserved first and last residue. Fields, in order: clone size, J gene, V gene, D gene, CDR3 protein, CDR3 DNA. A D gene is named only where the DNA matches it firmly. Clone sizes are given selectively: once, few, many, or a class where the clone is expanded.

abundance: -
j_gene: TRBJ2-7
v_gene: TRBV10-3
d_gene: -
CDR3aa: CAISESKGRAGVEQYF
CDR3nt: TGTGCCATCAGTGAGTCCAAGGGCCGGGCAGGGGTAGAGCAGTACTTC

abundance: -
j_gene: TRBJ2-1
v_gene: TRBV19
d_gene: TRBD2
CDR3aa: CASSLLAGGYNEQFF
CDR3nt: TGTGCCAGTAGTCTACTAGCGGGGGGGTACAATGAGCAGTTCTTC

abundance: -
j_gene: TRBJ2-7
v_gene: TRBV5-6
d_gene: -
CDR3aa: CASSLGGHYEQYF
CDR3nt: TGTGCCAGCAGCTTGGGGGGGCACTACGAGCAGTACTTC

abundance: -
j_gene: TRBJ2-1
v_gene: TRBV30
d_gene: TRBD2
CDR3aa: CAWRSLGGGSYNEQFF
CDR3nt: TGTGCCTGGAGGTCTCTAGGCGGGGGTTCCTACAATGAGCAGTTCTTC

abundance: once
j_gene: TRBJ1-1
v_gene: TRBV15
d_gene: -
CDR3aa: CATSTEKWTEAFF
CDR3nt: TGTGCCACCAGCACCGAGAAGTGGACTGAAGCTTTCTTT

abundance: -
j_gene: TRBJ2-2
v_gene: TRBV9
d_gene: -
CDR3aa: CASNYLAGELFF
CDR3nt: TGTGCCAGCAATTATCTCGCCGGGGAGCTGTTTTTT

abundance: once
j_gene: TRBJ2-3
v_gene: TRBV5-6
d_gene: TRBD2
CDR3aa: CASSLLPGTSGGTDTQYF
CDR3nt: TGTGCCAGCAGCTTACTTCCCGGGACTAGCGGCGGCACAGATACGCAGTATTTT

abundance: -
j_gene: TRBJ2-3
v_gene: TRBV5-4
d_gene: TRBD2
CDR3aa: CASSSGTSGADTQYF
CDR3nt: TGTGCCAGCAGCTCCGGGACTAGCGGGGCCGATACGCAGTATTTT

abundance: -
j_gene: TRBJ1-1
v_gene: TRBV7-6
d_gene: TRBD1
CDR3aa: CASSPTGAGTEAFF
CDR3nt: TGTGCCAGCAGCCCAACAGGGGCGGGCACTGAAGCTTTCTTT

abundance: -
j_gene: TRBJ2-3
v_gene: TRBV18
d_gene: -
CDR3aa: CASSPLFGSGDTQYF
CDR3nt: TGTGCCAGCTCACCCTTATTCGGGAGCGGAGATACGCAGTATTTT

abundance: -
j_gene: TRBJ2-3
v_gene: TRBV9
d_gene: -
CDR3aa: CASSKGGAHTDTQYF
CDR3nt: TGTGCCAGCAGCAAGGGGGGGGCCCACACAGATACGCAGTATTTT

abundance: -
j_gene: TRBJ1-2
v_gene: TRBV19
d_gene: -
CDR3aa: CASSIGTDNYGYTF
CDR3nt: TGTGCCAGTAGTATAGGCACAGACAACTATGGCTACACCTTC

abundance: -
j_gene: TRBJ1-2
v_gene: TRBV25-1
d_gene: -
CDR3aa: CASSDPWGGSYGYTF
CDR3nt: TGTGCCAGCAGTGACCCCTGGGGAGGAAGCTATGGCTACACCTTC